This T cell receptor beta chain is drawn from a study of CD8 T cells in Susac syndrome. This clonotype came up once. The study used healthy donors as controls matched for age and sex. Negative isolation yielded CD8+ and CD4+ T cells; FACS enriched TEMRA cells. Reverse transcription of roughly 0.5 to 1 ug RNA was performed with random hexamers. Across 54 Vbeta and 13 Jbeta, immunoSEQ multiplex PCR amplified TCR beta CDR3. From the immunoSEQ multiplex PCR reads, TCRdb called clonotypes with MiXCR, one entry per CDR3 protein. This sample has around 200,000 distinct CDR3 sequences, with 85% to 95% found just once. Trimming left V 2 bases short and J 5 bases short, with 7 bases between. The CDR3 consists of 12 residues. The germline CDR1 and CDR2 sequences are KGHSH and LQKENI.

This TCR derives from a human donor in good health. The sample consisted of CD4+ T cells from PBMCs. This rearrangement joins TRBV18 to TRBJ2-7; D remains unclear. The CDR3 nucleotides are TGTGCCAGCTCACCAGAGACCCACGAGCAGTACTTC. Translation: CASSPETHEQYF.